The rows below give T cell receptor beta chains drawn from one sample of a study of cytomegalovirus exposure and HLA in healthy donors. The method was immunoSEQ multiplex PCR; TCRdb's version includes in-frame clones alone and lacks a portion of them. The sample includes 95,000 to 150,000 clones, roughly nine tenths of them seen just once. Sequenced input: PBMCs. These receptor sequences come from a woman younger than 30 in good health and CMV-seronegative. CDR3s leave out the opening cysteine and the closing phenylalanine or tryptophan. Each record gives: V gene, J gene, D gene, CDR3 protein. D genes are given only for firm matches.

TRBV28,TRBJ1-3,NA,ASSFRNTIY
TRBV14,TRBJ2-3,NA,ASSLRGAGDTQY
TRBV4-2,TRBJ2-2,TRBD2,ASSQSWWSGGPGTGELF
TRBV9,TRBJ2-1,TRBD1,ASSPYRGRNEQF
TRBV23-1,TRBJ2-7,TRBD1,ASSQSRQGSSYEQY
TRBV19,TRBJ1-2,NA,ASSIDLWGQEDGYT
TRBV11-3,TRBJ2-3,TRBD2,ASSLKRGGFGDTQY
TRBV18,TRBJ2-5,TRBD2,ASSPRGSGQETQY
TRBV2,TRBJ1-2,NA,ASLEGVTVYT
TRBV7-2,TRBJ2-3,TRBD1,ASSRIAGTGITDTQY
TRBV20-1,TRBJ1-5,NA,SAGGSKPQH
TRBV18,TRBJ1-3,NA,ASSPGGDPGNTIY
TRBV2,TRBJ1-6,NA,ASTKVGGNSPLH
TRBV13,TRBJ2-3,TRBD2,ASRRLAGDLSADTQY
TRBV30,TRBJ1-6,NA,AWRLPEGPLH
TRBV5-1,TRBJ2-1,NA,ASSPVPSGDNEQF
TRBV30,TRBJ1-5,TRBD1,AWSAQQGYSNQPQH
TRBV29-1,TRBJ2-3,TRBD2,SVDELAGDRDTQY
TRBV6-4,TRBJ1-2,NA,ASSDTENYGYT
TRBV28,TRBJ1-2,NA,ASIRTPGDYGYT
TRBV2,TRBJ2-1,TRBD2,ASQVRGDNEQF
TRBV27,TRBJ1-1,NA,ASSLHTNTEAF
TRBV7-2,TRBJ2-7,TRBD1,ASSLGDRASYEQY
TRBV28,TRBJ1-1,NA,ASSPSGGETEAF
TRBV6-4,TRBJ2-3,TRBD1,ASSEGQGADTQY
TRBV28,TRBJ2-3,TRBD2,ASSFALGLAGYTDTQY
TRBV27,TRBJ1-1,NA,ASSSGTLNTEAF
TRBV13,TRBJ1-1,TRBD1,ASSLTLGTGHTEAF
TRBV7-9,TRBJ2-7,TRBD1,ASSSPGQGSREQY